The rows below give T cell receptor beta chains drawn from one sample of a study of cytomegalovirus exposure and HLA in healthy donors. The assay was immunoSEQ multiplex PCR, and TCRdb's table has in-frame clones only and misses some. The sample holds about 110,000 clones; about 85% are singletons and the top ten take 3% to 3.5%. The source material was PBMCs. The receptors here all came from a woman between 18 and 29 years old in good health and CMV-seronegative. Both conserved end residues are part of each CDR3. The D gene is left open where the match is weak. Size values are once, few and many counts, or a class for expanded clones, and some rows have none.

>TRBV29-1|TRBJ2-3|-|once
CSETDRSMDTQYF
TGCAGCGAGACAGACAGAAGTATGGATACGCAGTATTTT
>TRBV19|TRBJ1-1|-|-
CASTGTGNTEAFF
TGTGCCAGTACCGGGACTGGGAACACTGAAGCTTTCTTT
>TRBV4-1|TRBJ1-4|-|-
CASSQDSEKLFF
TGCGCCAGCAGCCAAGATTCGGAAAAACTGTTTTTT
>TRBV2|TRBJ1-3|-|-
CASSQGEDSSGNTIYF
TGTGCCAGCAGCCAAGGCGAGGACAGCTCTGGAAACACCATATATTTT
>TRBV5-1|TRBJ2-3|TRBD1|once
CASSLVTGGDTQYF
TGCGCCAGCAGCTTGGTGACAGGGGGAGATACGCAGTATTTT
>TRBV29-1|TRBJ1-5|TRBD1|-
CSVFRDRGVQPQHF
TGCAGCGTTTTTCGGGACAGGGGGGTTCAGCCCCAGCATTTT
>TRBV27|TRBJ2-1|TRBD1|-
CASSSPSRDRNNEQFF
TGTGCCAGCAGTTCTCCTTCTCGGGACAGAAACAATGAGCAGTTCTTC
>TRBV28|TRBJ1-1|-|-
CASTPDRVSTEAFF
TGTGCCAGCACTCCTGACAGAGTGAGCACTGAAGCTTTCTTT
>TRBV13|TRBJ2-7|TRBD2|-
CASSSGTSDHEQYF
TGTGCCAGCAGCTCCGGGACTAGCGACCACGAGCAGTACTTC
>TRBV10-3|TRBJ1-1|-|-
CAISELATENTEAFF
TGTGCCATCAGTGAGCTAGCGACGGAGAACACTGAAGCTTTCTTT
>TRBV7-9|TRBJ2-3|TRBD2|-
CASRREGPINTDTQYF
TGTGCCAGCAGGCGGGAGGGTCCAATAAACACAGATACGCAGTATTTT
>TRBV27|TRBJ2-7|-|-
CASSLKDTNYEQYF
TGTGCCAGCAGTTTAAAAGACACCAACTACGAGCAGTACTTC